The source of this TCR beta chain is a study of PD-1 blockade in classical Hodgkin lymphoma. Study-wide background: Patients got intravenous nivolumab 3 mg/kg every 2 weeks.

General study findings and limits: Unlike CD8+ TCR diversity, which did not rise significantly by C4D1, CD4+ TCR diversity did. Still unresolved is the cause of the repertoire differences, which may be disease activity or prior therapy.

The method was immunoSEQ multiplex PCR; TCRdb's version includes in-frame clones alone and lacks a portion of them. The repertoire holds almost 20,000 clones, with 75% to 90% as singletons. The ends were cut back, 0 bases at V and 3 bases at J, with 12 bases in the middle. The CDR3 has 16 residues. Germline loops: CDR1 LGHNT, CDR2 FRNRAP. Turning to this clone: Its antigen is not known.

As for time point: cycle 4 day 1 (C4D1), after more than five weeks of nivolumab. Exposure to brentuximab vedotin varied, and each patient had relapsed following autologous stem cell transplantation. After PBMCs were thawed, their CD8+ T cells were isolated by magnetic negative selection. The chain recombines TRBV12-5 with TRBJ1-3, with no clear D. The sequences come from CD8+ T cells from blood, collected before the fourth cycle of nivolumab. This receptor was identified in a human donor with classical Hodgkin lymphoma. Written as DNA, the CDR3 is TGTGCTAGTGGTTTGGTACTGGGGATGGGTGGAAACACCATATATTTT. This encodes CASGLVLGMGGNTIYF.